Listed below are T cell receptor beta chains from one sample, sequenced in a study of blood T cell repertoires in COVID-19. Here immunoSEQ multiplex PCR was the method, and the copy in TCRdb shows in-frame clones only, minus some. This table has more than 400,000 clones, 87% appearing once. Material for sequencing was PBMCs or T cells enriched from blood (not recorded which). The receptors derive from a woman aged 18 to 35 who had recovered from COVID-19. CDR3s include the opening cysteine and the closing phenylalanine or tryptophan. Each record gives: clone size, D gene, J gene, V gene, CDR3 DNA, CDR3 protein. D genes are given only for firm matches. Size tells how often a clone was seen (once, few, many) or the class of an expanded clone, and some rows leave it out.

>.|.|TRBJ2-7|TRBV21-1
TGTGCCAGCAGCAAAGAAGGGACAGGGTCCTACGAGCAGTACTTC
CASSKEGTGSYEQYF
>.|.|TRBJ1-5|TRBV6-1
TGTGCCAGCAGTGAATTGCGGGCCGCACTGGGCAATCAGCCCCAGCATTTT
CASSELRAALGNQPQHF
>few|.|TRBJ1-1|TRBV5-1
TGCGCCAGCAGCTTTGAGGGAACCCCGAACACTGAAGCTTTCTTT
CASSFEGTPNTEAFF
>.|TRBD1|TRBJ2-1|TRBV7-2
TGTGCCAGCAGCCCACAGGGGAGCTCCTACAATGAGCAGTTCTTC
CASSPQGSSYNEQFF
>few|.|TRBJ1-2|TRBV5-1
TGCGCCAGCAGCTCACAGGGTCCCAATTTGAACTATGGCTACACCTTC
CASSSQGPNLNYGYTF
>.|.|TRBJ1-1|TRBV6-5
TGTGCCAGCAGTTACTATCCAGGGTCGGAGACTGAAGCTTTCTTT
CASSYYPGSETEAFF
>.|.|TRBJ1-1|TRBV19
TGTGCCAGTAGTAAGAGGGCTCCGGGGAGTGAAGCTTTCTTT
CASSKRAPGSEAFF
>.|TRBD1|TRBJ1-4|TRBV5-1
TGCGCCAGCAGCCCCGGACAGGGGTGGACTAATGAAAAACTGTTTTTT
CASSPGQGWTNEKLFF
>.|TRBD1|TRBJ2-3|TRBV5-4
TGTGCCAGCAGCCTGAACAGGGGTCCAGATACGCAGTATTTT
CASSLNRGPDTQYF
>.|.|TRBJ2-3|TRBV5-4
TGTGCCAGCAGCCCACTTACAGGGAGCACAGATACGCAGTATTTT
CASSPLTGSTDTQYF
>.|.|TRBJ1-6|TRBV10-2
TGCGCCAGCAGCAGGGGTGATTCACCCCTCCACTTT
CASSRGDSPLHF
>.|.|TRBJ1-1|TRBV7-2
TGTGCCAGCTCGGCAAACAGGGACACTGAAGCTTTCTTT
CASSANRDTEAFF
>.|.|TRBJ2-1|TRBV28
TGTGCCAGCTGGTCAGTATACAATGAGCAGTTCTTC
CASWSVYNEQFF
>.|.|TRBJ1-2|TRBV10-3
TGTGCCATCAGTCCATTCGGGAGGGGGTACGAGGACTATGGCTACACCTTC
CAISPFGRGYEDYGYTF
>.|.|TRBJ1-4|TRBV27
TGTGCCAGCAGTTTAACGGGTGAAAAACTGTTTTTT
CASSLTGEKLFF
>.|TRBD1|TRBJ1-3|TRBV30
TGTGCCTGGACCTTGACAGGGGGCGAGGGAAACACCATATATTTT
CAWTLTGGEGNTIYF
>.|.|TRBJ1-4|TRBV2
TGTGCCAGCAGTGAAGAACAGTCAGTAAAGGAAAAACTGTTTTTT
CASSEEQSVKEKLFF
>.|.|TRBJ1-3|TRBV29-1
TGCAGCGTTCTCCTAGGATCGCCAGTGTCTGATGGAAACACCATATATTTT
CSVLLGSPVSDGNTIYF
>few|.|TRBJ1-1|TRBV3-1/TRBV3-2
TGTGCCAGCAGCCAAGTATGGGGCGCTGAAGCTTTCTTT
CASSQVWGAEAFF
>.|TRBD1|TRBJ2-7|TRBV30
TGTGCCTGGAGGCCACGATGGGGACAGGGCTACGAGCAGTACTTC
CAWRPRWGQGYEQYF
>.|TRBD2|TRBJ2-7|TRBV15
TGTGCCACCAGCAGGGGGGGGGACGAGCAGTACTTC
CATSRGGDEQYF
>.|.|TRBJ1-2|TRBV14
TGTGCCAGCAGCCAAGAGGTGGCGGCTAACTATGGCTACACCTTC
CASSQEVAANYGYTF
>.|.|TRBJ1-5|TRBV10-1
TGCGCCAGCAGGGACCGGACGGGGAATCAGCCCCAGCATTTT
CASRDRTGNQPQHF
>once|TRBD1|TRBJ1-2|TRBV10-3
TGTGCCATCACTGGGACAGGGGACGGCTACACCTTC
CAITGTGDGYTF
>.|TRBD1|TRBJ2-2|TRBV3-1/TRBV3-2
TGTGCCAGCAGCCAAGATGGACAGGGGTATTCCGGGGAGCTGTTTTTT
CASSQDGQGYSGELFF
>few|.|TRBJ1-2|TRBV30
TGTGCCTGGAGTGTTCCCCCGGGACATCCGAGCTATGGCTACACCTTC
CAWSVPPGHPSYGYTF
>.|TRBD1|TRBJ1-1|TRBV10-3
TGTGCCACCACAGGGGGGGTTAGAATCCCGAACACTGAAGCTTTCTTT
CATTGGVRIPNTEAFF
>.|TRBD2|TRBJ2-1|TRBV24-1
TGTGCCACCAGTGGGAGCGGGGAGCATGAGCAGTTCTTC
CATSGSGEHEQFF
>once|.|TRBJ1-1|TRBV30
TGTGCCTGGAGATATACACTTCCCTCGGGAGCTTTCTTT
CAWRYTLPSGAFF
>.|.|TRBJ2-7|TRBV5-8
TGTGCCAGCAGCTCCCGTATAGCCTACGAGCAGTACTTC
CASSSRIAYEQYF
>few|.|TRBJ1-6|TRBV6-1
TGTGCCAGCAGTGAAGGTCGGAATTCACCCCTCCACTTT
CASSEGRNSPLHF
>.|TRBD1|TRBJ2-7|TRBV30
TGTGCCTGGAGTAACAGGGGCCACGAGCAGTACTTC
CAWSNRGHEQYF
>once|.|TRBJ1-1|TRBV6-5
TGTGCCAGCACGGGACATTTGAACACTGAAGCTTTCTTT
CASTGHLNTEAFF
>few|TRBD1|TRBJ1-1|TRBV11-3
TGTGCCAGCAGCCGAACAGGGGACGGGAACACTGAAGCTTTCTTT
CASSRTGDGNTEAFF
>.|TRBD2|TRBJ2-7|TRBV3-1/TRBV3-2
TGTGCCAGCAGCCAAGAACTAGCGGGGGTAGGGGAGCAGTACTTC
CASSQELAGVGEQYF
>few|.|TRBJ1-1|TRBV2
TGTGCCAGCAGCTGGGGACAGAACACTGAAGCTTTCTTT
CASSWGQNTEAFF
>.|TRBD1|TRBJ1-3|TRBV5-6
TGTGCCAGCAGCCCGGGACAGGGTCCAGATGGAAACACCATATATTTT
CASSPGQGPDGNTIYF
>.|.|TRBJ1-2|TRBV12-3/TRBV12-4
TGTGCCAGCACCGGACTCGATTATGGCTACACCTTC
CASTGLDYGYTF
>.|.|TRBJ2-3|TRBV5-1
TGCGCCAGCAGAGTGGAGGGGGCCGCCGCAGATACGCAGTATTTT
CASRVEGAAADTQYF
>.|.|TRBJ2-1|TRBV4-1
TGCGCCAGCAGCCAAATATTGTTCGACAATGAGCAGTTCTTC
CASSQILFDNEQFF
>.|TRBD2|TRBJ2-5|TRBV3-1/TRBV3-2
TGTGCTACAGCGAAAGCGGGGGAGGAGACCCAGTACTTC
CATAKAGEETQYF
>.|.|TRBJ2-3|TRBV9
TGTGCCAGCAGCGCCACCCGGGGAAGGGATACGCAGTATTTT
CASSATRGRDTQYF
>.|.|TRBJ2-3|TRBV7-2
TGTGCCAGCAGCTTAGTAGCGGTCACAGATACGCAGTATTTT
CASSLVAVTDTQYF
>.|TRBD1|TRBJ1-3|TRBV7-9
TGTGCCAGCAGCTTAGCGTGGCAGGGGGCCGGAAACACCATATATTTT
CASSLAWQGAGNTIYF
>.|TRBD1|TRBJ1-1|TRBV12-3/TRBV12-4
TGTGCCAGCAGGCGGGACAGGTGGGAAGCTTTCTTT
CASRRDRWEAFF
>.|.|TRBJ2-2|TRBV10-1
TGCGCCAGCAGTGGGGTAAGGGGGACCCACGACACCGGGGAGCTGTTTTTT
CASSGVRGTHDTGELFF